The rows below give T cell receptor beta chains drawn from one sample of a study of OX40 agonist ivuxolimab in advanced cancers. Only in-frame clones appear in the TCRdb table, and some are missing; sequencing was by immunoSEQ multiplex PCR. This sample has some 44,000 clones; 75% to 90% occur once, and the top ten carry approximately 0.39%. The starting material was CD4+ or CD8+ T cells sorted from blood, obtained in a trial of the OX40 agonist ivuxolimab. Receptors originate from an adult with an advanced solid tumor such as melanoma, head and neck, liver or kidney cancer. CDR3s include the opening cysteine and the closing phenylalanine or tryptophan. D genes are given only for firm matches. Only part of the rows carry a size: once, few, many, or a class if the clone is expanded.

CDR3 protein | CDR3 DNA | J gene | V gene | clone size | D gene
CASSLGEGATNEKLFF | TGTGCCAGCAGCTTGGGGGAGGGGGCAACTAATGAAAAACTGTTTTTT | TRBJ1-4 | TRBV5-4 | once | .
CASTIYRGDQPQHF | TGTGCCAGCACCATTTACAGGGGAGATCAGCCCCAGCATTTT | TRBJ1-5 | TRBV5-6 | . | TRBD1
CASSLGGTDTQYF | TGTGCCAGCAGCTTAGGGGGAACAGATACGCAGTATTTT | TRBJ2-3 | TRBV9 | . | .
CASTPTARSYNSPLHF | TGTGCCAGTACCCCCACTGCCCGCTCCTATAATTCACCCCTCCACTTT | TRBJ1-6 | TRBV19 | . | .
CATRYGTGEQPQHF | TGTGCCACCCGATACGGGACAGGGGAACAGCCCCAGCATTTT | TRBJ1-5 | TRBV15 | . | TRBD1
CASSPGQENNEQFF | TGCGCCAGCAGCCCGGGACAGGAGAACAATGAGCAGTTCTTC | TRBJ2-1 | TRBV5-1 | . | TRBD1
CASSPVTEIGRGETQYF | TGTGCCAGCTCACCGGTTACGGAGATAGGGCGAGGAGAGACCCAGTACTTC | TRBJ2-5 | TRBV18 | . | .
CASSLAPWSEGDEQYF | TGTGCCAGCAGCTTGGCCCCCTGGAGCGAGGGCGACGAGCAGTACTTC | TRBJ2-7 | TRBV5-8 | . | .
CASSLTGTDTQYF | TGTGCCAGCAGCTTGACCGGCACAGATACGCAGTATTTT | TRBJ2-3 | TRBV5-8 | . | .
CASNSMTSGVRGQETQYF | TGTGCCAGCAACTCAATGACTAGCGGGGTGCGGGGGCAAGAGACCCAGTACTTC | TRBJ2-5 | TRBV5-4 | . | TRBD2
CASSSATAKSGYTF | TGTGCCAGCAGCTCCGCGACGGCGAAGAGTGGCTACACCTTC | TRBJ1-2 | TRBV7-2 | . | .
CASSSPGLAGGSDTQYF | TGTGCCAGCAGTTCACCGGGACTAGCGGGCGGGTCAGATACGCAGTATTTT | TRBJ2-3 | TRBV28 | . | TRBD2
CASRRGPGTDTQYF | TGTGCCAGCAGGAGGGGACCGGGCACAGATACGCAGTATTTT | TRBJ2-3 | TRBV6-1 | few | .
CASSLRGGSALYNEQFF | TGTGCCAGCAGTTTAAGGGGGGGGTCTGCCCTATACAATGAGCAGTTCTTC | TRBJ2-1 | TRBV28 | once | .
CSVERSFDEQFF | TGCAGCGTTGAAAGGAGCTTCGATGAGCAGTTCTTC | TRBJ2-1 | TRBV29-1 | . | .
CASSFPLTTGRTGYTEAFF | TGCGCCAGCAGCTTCCCACTAACGACAGGGCGAACGGGTTACACTGAAGCTTTCTTT | TRBJ1-1 | TRBV5-1 | . | TRBD1
CASSPGADSPGGYTF | TGTGCCAGCTCACCAGGGGCGGACTCCCCGGGGGGCTACACCTTC | TRBJ1-2 | TRBV18 | . | .
CASSLVGDRGVGQFF | TGTGCCAGCAGCTTAGTAGGAGACAGGGGTGTCGGGCAGTTCTTC | TRBJ2-1 | TRBV7-2 | . | TRBD1
CASSEGSRPGNQPQHF | TGTGCCAGCAGTGAAGGATCCAGGCCAGGCAATCAGCCCCAGCATTTT | TRBJ1-5 | TRBV6-1 | . | .
CASSLGGSHTGELFF | TGTGCCAGCAGTTTGGGCGGGAGTCACACCGGGGAGCTGTTTTTT | TRBJ2-2 | TRBV28 | . | TRBD2
CASGLPRERSYEQYF | TGTGCTAGTGGTTTGCCCAGGGAACGTTCCTACGAGCAGTACTTC | TRBJ2-7 | TRBV12-5 | . | .
CASSLQGGGYTF | TGTGCCAGCAGCTTACAGGGGGGTGGCTACACCTTC | TRBJ1-2 | TRBV6-5 | . | TRBD1
CASSPRTPEQGRSPLHF | TGTGCCAGCAGCCCACGAACTCCCGAACAGGGTCGTTCACCCCTCCACTTT | TRBJ1-6 | TRBV7-9 | . | .
CASTVDIRTEAFF | TGTGCCAGCACCGTGGACATTCGAACTGAAGCTTTCTTT | TRBJ1-1 | TRBV5-4 | . | .
CSVWSTGELFF | TGCAGTGTGTGGAGCACCGGGGAGCTGTTTTTT | TRBJ2-2 | TRBV20-1 | . | .
CASTQGASGGPNTGELFF | TGTGCCAGCACCCAAGGGGCTAGCGGGGGTCCGAACACCGGGGAGCTGTTTTTT | TRBJ2-2 | TRBV4-2 | . | TRBD2
CASSLSEGDIQYF | TGTGCCAGCAGCTTAAGCGAGGGGGACATTCAGTACTTC | TRBJ2-4 | TRBV11-1 | . | .
CASSDNSGTGVQGYTF | TGTGCCAGCAGTGACAACAGCGGAACAGGGGTTCAAGGCTACACCTTC | TRBJ1-2 | TRBV6-4 | . | TRBD1
CASSKLTGFLDEQYF | TGTGCCAGCAGTAAGCTTACAGGGTTCCTAGACGAGCAGTACTTC | TRBJ2-7 | TRBV6-6 | . | .
CASSGGLLGRGNTIYF | TGTGCCAGCAGTGGAGGGCTGTTGGGCCGAGGGAACACCATATATTTT | TRBJ1-3 | TRBV2 | . | .
CAAQGANSPLHF | TGTGCTGCACAGGGGGCAAATTCACCCCTCCACTTT | TRBJ1-6 | TRBV2 | . | TRBD1
CASSLGALGGTEAFF | TGTGCCAGCAGCTTAGGGGCTTTGGGGGGCACTGAAGCTTTCTTT | TRBJ1-1 | TRBV5-5 | . | .
CASSFSSGTGSEKLFF | TGTGCCAGCAGCTTCTCATCGGGGACGGGGAGTGAAAAACTGTTTTTT | TRBJ1-4 | TRBV9 | . | .
CASSSTGAVTTEAFF | TGCGCCAGCAGCTCCACAGGGGCTGTGACCACTGAAGCTTTCTTT | TRBJ1-1 | TRBV5-1 | once | TRBD1
CASQNPPRGNEQFF | TGCGCCAGCCAAAACCCCCCCCGCGGGAATGAGCAGTTCTTC | TRBJ2-1 | TRBV4-1 | . | .
CASSAVATNEKLFF | TGCGCCAGCAGTGCGGTAGCAACTAATGAAAAACTGTTTTTT | TRBJ1-4 | TRBV5-1 | . | .
CASKVGKYEQYF | TGTGCCAGCAAAGTCGGGAAATACGAGCAGTACTTC | TRBJ2-7 | TRBV28 | . | .
CASSPPLYSGGEDEQFF | TGTGCCAGCTCACCTCCCCTTTATAGCGGGGGGGAAGATGAGCAGTTCTTC | TRBJ2-1 | TRBV18 | . | TRBD2
CASSLVSDSSYEQYF | TGTGCCAGCAGCTTGGTCTCGGATAGCTCCTACGAGCAGTACTTC | TRBJ2-7 | TRBV5-5 | . | .
CASSPGTIMNTEAFF | TGCGCCAGCAGCCCAGGGACAATTATGAACACTGAAGCTTTCTTT | TRBJ1-1 | TRBV5-1 | few | .
CASSLAGRGSYEQYF | TGTGCCAGCAGCTTAGCGGGTCGGGGATCCTACGAGCAGTACTTC | TRBJ2-7 | TRBV7-2 | . | .
CASSFQGENTEAFF | TGCGCCAGCAGCTTCCAAGGGGAGAACACTGAAGCTTTCTTT | TRBJ1-1 | TRBV5-1 | . | .
CASSLGSPGGYNEQFF | TGTGCCAGCAGTCTGGGAAGTCCAGGGGGCTACAATGAGCAGTTCTTC | TRBJ2-1 | TRBV27 | . | TRBD1
CASSQGGDRAPSKNIQYF | TGCGCCAGCAGCCAAGGAGGGGACAGGGCCCCCTCCAAAAACATTCAGTACTTC | TRBJ2-4 | TRBV4-1 | . | TRBD1
CASSFLLGYGYTF | TGTGCCAGCAGTTTTCTCTTGGGGTATGGCTACACCTTC | TRBJ1-2 | TRBV27 | . | .
CASSSRGLNQPQHF | TGTGCCAGCAGTTCCAGGGGTCTCAATCAGCCCCAGCATTTT | TRBJ1-5 | TRBV5-6 | . | .
CASSITPSANSPLHF | TGTGCCAGTAGTATAACCCCCTCGGCGAATTCACCCCTCCACTTT | TRBJ1-6 | TRBV19 | few | .
CASRGTGDTEAFF | TGTGCCAGCAGAGGGACAGGGGACACTGAAGCTTTCTTT | TRBJ1-1 | TRBV4-2 | . | TRBD1
CASSLARGSNYNEQFF | TGTGCCAGCAGCTTAGCGCGGGGATCCAACTACAATGAGCAGTTCTTC | TRBJ2-1 | TRBV11-1 | . | .
CASSPPLYSGSNYEQYF | TGTGCCAGCAGCCCCCCGCTATATAGCGGGAGCAACTACGAGCAGTACTTC | TRBJ2-7 | TRBV7-3 | once | TRBD2
CAISAPSGVTNYGYTF | TGTGCCATCAGTGCCCCGTCCGGGGTTACTAACTATGGCTACACCTTC | TRBJ1-2 | TRBV10-3 | . | .